The sequence of this TCR beta chain was determined in a study of cytomegalovirus exposure and HLA in healthy donors. This CDR3 comprises 16 residues. Germline assignment: CDR1 LNHDA and CDR2 SQIVND (reference sequence). Unmatched junction bases numbered 14, after V lost 4 bases and J lost 5 bases. A multiplex PCR was run with 60 Vbeta primers and 13 Jbeta primers. Some clones are missing from TCRdb's copy, which holds only in-frame ones; the method was immunoSEQ multiplex PCR. Of roughly 130,000 clones detected, 74% appear once; the ten largest clones hold approximately 5%. This clone appeared a few times.

The sequenced sample consisted of PBMCs. This receptor was identified in a woman between 50 and 59 years old in good health and CMV-seropositive. The chain uses TRBV19 and TRBJ2-7; 7 bases match TRBD1. The CDR3 DNA follows: TGTGCCAGTAGTAGGAGGTCGGGGACAGCGTTCCACGAGCAGTACTTC. Protein product: CASSRRSGTAFHEQYF.